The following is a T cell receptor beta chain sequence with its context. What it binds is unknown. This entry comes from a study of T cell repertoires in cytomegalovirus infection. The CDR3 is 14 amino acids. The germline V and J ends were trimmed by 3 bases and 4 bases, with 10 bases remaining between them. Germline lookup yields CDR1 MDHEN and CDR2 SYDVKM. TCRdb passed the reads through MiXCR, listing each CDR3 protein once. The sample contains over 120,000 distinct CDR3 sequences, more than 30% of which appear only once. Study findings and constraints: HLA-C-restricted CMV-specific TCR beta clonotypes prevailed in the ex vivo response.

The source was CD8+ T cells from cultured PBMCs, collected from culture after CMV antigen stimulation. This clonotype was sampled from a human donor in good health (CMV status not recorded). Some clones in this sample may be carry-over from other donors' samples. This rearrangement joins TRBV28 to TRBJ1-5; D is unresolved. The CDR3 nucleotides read TGTGCCAGCAGTTTCCCAGAGGAAAATCAGCCCCAGCATTTT. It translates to CASSFPEENQPQHF.